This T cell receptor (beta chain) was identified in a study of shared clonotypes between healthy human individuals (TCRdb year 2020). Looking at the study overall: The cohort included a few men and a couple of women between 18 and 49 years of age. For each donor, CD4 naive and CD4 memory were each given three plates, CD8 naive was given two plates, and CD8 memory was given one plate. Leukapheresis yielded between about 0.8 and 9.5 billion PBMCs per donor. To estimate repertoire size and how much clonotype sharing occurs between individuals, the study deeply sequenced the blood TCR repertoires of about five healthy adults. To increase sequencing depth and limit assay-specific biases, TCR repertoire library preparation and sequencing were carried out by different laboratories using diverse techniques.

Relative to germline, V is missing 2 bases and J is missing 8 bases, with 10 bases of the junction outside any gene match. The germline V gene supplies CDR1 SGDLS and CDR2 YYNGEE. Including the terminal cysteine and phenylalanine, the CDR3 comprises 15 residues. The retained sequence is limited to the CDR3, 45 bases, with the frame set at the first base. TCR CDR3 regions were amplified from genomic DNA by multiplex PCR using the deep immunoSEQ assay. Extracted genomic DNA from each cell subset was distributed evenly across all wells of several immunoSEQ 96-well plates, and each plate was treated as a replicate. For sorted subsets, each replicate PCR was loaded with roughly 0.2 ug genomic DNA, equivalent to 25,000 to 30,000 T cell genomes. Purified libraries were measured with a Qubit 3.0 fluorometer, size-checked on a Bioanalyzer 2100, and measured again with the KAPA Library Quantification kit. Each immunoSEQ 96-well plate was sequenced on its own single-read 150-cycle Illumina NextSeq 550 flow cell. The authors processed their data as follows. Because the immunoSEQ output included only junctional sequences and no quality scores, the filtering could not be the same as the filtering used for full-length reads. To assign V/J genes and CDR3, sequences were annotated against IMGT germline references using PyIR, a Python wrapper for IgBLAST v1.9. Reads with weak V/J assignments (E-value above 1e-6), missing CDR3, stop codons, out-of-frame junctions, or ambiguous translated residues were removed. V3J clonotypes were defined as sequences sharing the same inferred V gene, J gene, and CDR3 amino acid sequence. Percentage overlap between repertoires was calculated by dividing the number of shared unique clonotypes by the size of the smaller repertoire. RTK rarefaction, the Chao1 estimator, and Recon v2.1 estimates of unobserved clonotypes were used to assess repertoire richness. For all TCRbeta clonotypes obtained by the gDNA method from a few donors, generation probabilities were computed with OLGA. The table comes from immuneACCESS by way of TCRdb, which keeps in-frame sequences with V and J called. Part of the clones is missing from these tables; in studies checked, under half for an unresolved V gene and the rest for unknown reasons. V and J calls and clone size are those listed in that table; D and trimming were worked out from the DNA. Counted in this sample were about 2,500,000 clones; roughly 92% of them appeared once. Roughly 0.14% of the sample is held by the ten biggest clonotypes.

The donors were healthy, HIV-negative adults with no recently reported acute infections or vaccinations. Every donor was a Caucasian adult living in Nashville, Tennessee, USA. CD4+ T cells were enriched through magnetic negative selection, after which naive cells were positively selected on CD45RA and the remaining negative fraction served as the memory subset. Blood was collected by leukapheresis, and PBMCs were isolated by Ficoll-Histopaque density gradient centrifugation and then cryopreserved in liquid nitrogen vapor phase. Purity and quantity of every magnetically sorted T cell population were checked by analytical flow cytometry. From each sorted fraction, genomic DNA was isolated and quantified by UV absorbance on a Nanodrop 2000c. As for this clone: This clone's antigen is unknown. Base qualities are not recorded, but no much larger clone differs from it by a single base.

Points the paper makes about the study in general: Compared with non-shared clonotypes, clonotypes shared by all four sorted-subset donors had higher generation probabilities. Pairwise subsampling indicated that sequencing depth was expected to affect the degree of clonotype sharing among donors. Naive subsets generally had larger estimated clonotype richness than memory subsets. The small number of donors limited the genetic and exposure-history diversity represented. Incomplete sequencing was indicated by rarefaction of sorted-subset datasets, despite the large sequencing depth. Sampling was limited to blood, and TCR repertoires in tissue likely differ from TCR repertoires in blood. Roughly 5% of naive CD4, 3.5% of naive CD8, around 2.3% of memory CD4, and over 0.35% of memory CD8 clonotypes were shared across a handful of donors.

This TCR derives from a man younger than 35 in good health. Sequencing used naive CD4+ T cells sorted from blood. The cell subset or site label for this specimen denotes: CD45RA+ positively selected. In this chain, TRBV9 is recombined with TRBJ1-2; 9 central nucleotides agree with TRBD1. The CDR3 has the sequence CASSVRPGTGHGYTF. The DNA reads TGTGCCAGCAGCGTGAGACCCGGGACAGGGCACGGCTACACCTTC.